The 18 T cell receptor beta chains listed next were all sequenced from one sample in a study of OX40 agonist ivuxolimab in advanced cancers. The method behind the library was the immunoSEQ multiplex PCR assay. TCRdb holds this immuneACCESS table with in-frame rearrangements only. Some clones are missing; in checked studies, unresolved V genes explain under half, and the rest has no known cause. This sample gives some 94,000 clones in total; more than 75% of them show up just once. The ten largest make up 0.65% to 0.85% of the sample. Sequenced here: CD4+ or CD8+ T cells sorted from blood, sampled in a trial of the OX40 agonist ivuxolimab. These receptors were collected from an adult with an advanced solid tumor such as melanoma, head and neck, liver or kidney cancer.

This chain joins TRBV7-8 and TRBJ1-3; TRBD1 is a possible D gene (5 bases). The CDR3 has 15 residues. V lost 1 base and J lost 4, with 11 bases in between. Germline V CDR1 and CDR2: SGHVS, FQNEAQ. CDR3 nucleotide sequence: TGTGCCAGCAGCTTAGGGTCAGGGTTGGGAAACACCATATATTTT. Translated: CASSLGSGLGNTIYF.

The rearrangement links TRBV18 to TRBJ2-2; 9 bases align to TRBD2. With 2 bases clipped from V and 7 bases from J, the junction kept 5 bases outside the gene matches. Germline lookup yields CDR1 KGHSH and CDR2 LQKENI. The CDR3 is 15 residues long. CDR3: CASSPASGIVGELFF. CDR3 nucleotides: TGTGCCAGCTCACCAGCTAGCGGGATCGTCGGGGAGCTGTTTTTT. Supplemented by reference TRBV18 and TRBJ2-2, the full variable domain reads NAGVMQNPRHLVRRRGQEARLRCSPMKGHSHVYWYRQLPEEGLKFMVYLQKENIIDESGMPKERFSAEFPKEGPSILRIQQVVRGDSAAYFCASSPASGIVGELFFGEGSRLTVL.

CDR3 nucleotide sequence: TGTGCCAGCAGCTTAGGAGGGATGGGAACAGATACGCAGTATTTT. Protein sequence: CASSLGGMGTDTQYF. The chain is built from TRBV7-2 and TRBJ2-3; TRBD2 is a possible D gene (5 bases). The CDR3 is 15 residues long. The germline V gene encodes CDR1 SGHTA and CDR2 FQGNSA. Trimming stripped 1 base from V and 3 bases from J, with 11 bases between.

The rearrangement joins TRBV28 to TRBJ2-4, with TRBD1 as a possible D gene (6 bases). Trimming cost V 6 bases and J 15 bases, with 15 bases left between them. The CDR3 totals 11 residues. Germline CDR1 reads MDHEN; CDR2 reads SYDVKM. This chain's CDR3 is CASSPTGYGYF. The CDR3 DNA sequence: TGTGCCAGCAGCCCTACAGGGTATGGGTACTTC.

V gene TRBV6-6 combines with J gene TRBJ1-5; D may be TRBD1 (5 bases). V was clipped by 6 bases and J by 7 bases, with 19 bases between them. CDR3 length: 15 residues. Germline V CDR1 and CDR2: MNHNY, SVGAGI (reference sequence). CDR3 protein: CASRLVQGSGQPQHF. The CDR3, as DNA: TGTGCCAGCAGACTAGTCCAGGGTTCAGGGCAGCCCCAGCATTTT.

This chain joins TRBV6-5 and TRBJ1-2, with D hard to call. The V end was cut by 0 bases, the J end by 10 bases, with 6 bases between. This CDR3 comprises 11 residues. Germline V gene data show CDR1 as MNHEY and CDR2 as SVGAGI. CDR3 protein: CASSYSGVYTF. CDR3 bases: TGTGCCAGCAGTTACTCTGGGGTCTACACCTTC.

The rearrangement links TRBV11-2 to TRBJ2-7; D is uncertain. From germline, CDR1 is SGHAT and CDR2 FQNNGV. The CDR3 is made up of 13 amino acids. V lost 6 bases to trimming and J lost 3 bases, with 12 bases between them. CDR3 region: CASSPDGRYEQYF. CDR3 nucleotides: TGTGCCAGCAGTCCGGACGGTCGCTACGAGCAGTACTTC.

CDR3 sequence (DNA): TGTGCCAGCAGACAACAGGGGTTCTCCTACGAGCAGTACTTC. It is translated as CASRQQGFSYEQYF. This chain joins TRBV6-5 and TRBJ2-7, with TRBD1 identical over 7 bases. V shed 6 bases and J 0 bases; nucleotides not matched to a gene: 5. The CDR3 has 14 residues. Germline V lookup: CDR1 MNHEY, CDR2 SVGAGI.

The CDR3 region has the DNA TGTGCCAGCAGCTTAGTGGCGGGAGGGCCCGACGAGCAGTACTTC. Its protein is CASSLVAGGPDEQYF. J is TRBJ2-7 and V is TRBV7-3, with 9 bases that match TRBD2. The CDR3 sequence is 15 residues long. The germline V gene has CDR1 SGHTA and CDR2 FQGTGA. With V trimmed by 2 bases and J by 5 bases, 7 bases remained unmatched.

This sequence joins TRBV15 and TRBJ1-4, with D tentatively TRBD1 (6 bases). Looked up from germline, CDR1 is LNHNV and CDR2 is YYDKDF (reference sequence). V shed 3 bases and J shed 4 bases, with 18 bases lying between them. There are 17 residues in the CDR3. CDR3 DNA sequence: TGTGCCACCAGCAGGGTGTGGTTGGGGGCGAATAATGAAAAACTGTTTTTT. As protein: CATSRVWLGANNEKLFF.

This clone was detected once. This chain joins TRBV11-1 and TRBJ2-5, with 12 bases lining up with TRBD1. V gave up 4 bases and J gave up 4 bases; unmatched junction bases: 7. The CDR3 runs to 16 residues. Germline V gene data show CDR1 as SGHAT and CDR2 as FQDESV (reference sequence). CDR3 protein: CASSSPGTGGRETQYF. The CDR3 DNA is TGTGCCAGCAGCTCCCCCGGGACAGGGGGCCGAGAGACCCAGTACTTC.

The chain employs TRBV7-2 and TRBJ1-2; D uncertain. Germline CDR1 is SGHTA and CDR2 is FQGNSA. This CDR3 has 13 residues. Trimming pared 1 base from V and 7 bases from J, leaving 10 bases between. CDR3 residues: CASSLDFEAGYTF. CDR3 nucleotide sequence: TGTGCCAGCAGCTTAGATTTCGAGGCTGGCTACACCTTC. Full variable domain (remainder filled in from reference TRBV7-2 and TRBJ1-2): GAGVSQSPSNKVTEKGKDVELRCDPISGHTALYWYRQSLGQGLEFLIYFQGNSAPDKSGLPSDRFSAERTGGSVSTLTIQRTQQEDSAVYLCASSLDFEAGYTFGSGTRLTVV.

The chain has TRBV6-5 and TRBJ2-5; D may be TRBD1 or TRBD2 (5 bases each). V shed 4 bases and J shed 4 bases, with 16 bases lying between them. Germline-derived CDR1 and CDR2 are MNHEY and SVGAGI. CDR3 length equals 15 residues. The chain's CDR3 is CASSFRPGAGETQYF. The DNA for the CDR3 is TGTGCCAGCAGTTTCCGCCCCGGGGCGGGAGAGACCCAGTACTTC.

The V call is TRBV29-1, the J call TRBJ2-7; TRBD1 agrees at 9 bases. Unmatched junction bases numbered 1, after V lost 4 bases and J lost 0 bases. CDR3 size: 13 residues. Germline CDR1 SQVTM, CDR2 ANQGSEA. CDR3 DNA sequence: TGCAGCGTTGGACAGGGGGACTCCTACGAGCAGTACTTC. It translates to CSVGQGDSYEQYF.

This clone was observed once. The chain carries TRBV10-1 and TRBJ2-5; D may be TRBD1 or TRBD2 (5 bases each). The CDR3 consists of 15 residues. The germline V gene has CDR1 WNHNN and CDR2 SYGVQD (reference sequence). V was shortened by 2 bases and J by 4 bases, with 14 bases between the two germline ends. The CDR3 region is CASSETGAEGETQYF. Written as DNA, the CDR3 is TGCGCCAGCAGTGAGACCGGGGCAGAGGGAGAGACCCAGTACTTC.

The chain combines TRBV13 with TRBJ2-3, with 8 positions matching TRBD1. Germline CDR1 PRHDT, CDR2 FYEKMQ (reference sequence). Losses at the gene ends were 3 bases for V and 0 bases for J; bases not matched to a gene: 8. The CDR3 sequence is 17 residues long. The CDR3 coding sequence is TGTGCCAGCAGCTTTATGACAGGGGCTTCTAGCACAGATACGCAGTATTTT. Its protein product is CASSFMTGASSTDTQYF.

The chain joins TRBV2 to TRBJ1-5; 12 nucleotides line up with TRBD1. The CDR3 contains 15 residues. Germline V gives CDR1 SNHLY, CDR2 FYNNEI. V gave up 5 bases and J gave up 6 bases; unmatched junction bases: 5. The CDR3 DNA is TGTGCCAGCAGTTGGGGACAGGGGGCAGGTCAGCCCCAGCATTTT. This sequence encodes CASSWGQGAGQPQHF. The complete variable domain, with remaining parts taken from reference TRBV2 and TRBJ1-5, reads EPEVTQTPSHQVTQMGQEVILRCVPISNHLYFYWYRQILGQKVEFLVSFYNNEISEKSEIFDDQFSVERPDGSNFTLKIRSTKLEDSAMYFCASSWGQGAGQPQHFGDGTRLSIL.

The chain has TRBV5-4 and TRBJ1-2, with D perhaps matching TRBD1 (5 bases). Germline values: CDR1 SGHNT, CDR2 YYREEE (reference sequence). The CDR3 totals 14 residues. The ends were cut back, 3 bases at V and 5 bases at J, with 14 bases in the middle. The CDR3 here is CASSSETALYGYTF. In DNA form, the CDR3 reads TGTGCCAGCAGCTCGGAGACAGCACTATATGGCTACACCTTC.